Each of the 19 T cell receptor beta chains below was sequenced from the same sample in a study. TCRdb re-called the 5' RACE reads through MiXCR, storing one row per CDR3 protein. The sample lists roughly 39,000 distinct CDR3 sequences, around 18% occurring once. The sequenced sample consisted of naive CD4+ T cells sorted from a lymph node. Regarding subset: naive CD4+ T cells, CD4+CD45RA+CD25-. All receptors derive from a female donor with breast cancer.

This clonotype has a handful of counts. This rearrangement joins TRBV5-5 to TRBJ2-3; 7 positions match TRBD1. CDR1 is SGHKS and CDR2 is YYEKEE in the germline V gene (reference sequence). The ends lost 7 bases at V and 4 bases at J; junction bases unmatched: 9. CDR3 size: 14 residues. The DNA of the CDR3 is TGTGCCAGCCTCTTCGAGGGGGCGGCAGATACGCAGTATTTT. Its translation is CASLFEGAADTQYF.

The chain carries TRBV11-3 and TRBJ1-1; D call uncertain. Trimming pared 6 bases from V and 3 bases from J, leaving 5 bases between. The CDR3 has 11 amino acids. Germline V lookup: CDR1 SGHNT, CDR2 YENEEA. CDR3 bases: TGTGCCAGCAGGGCTGACACTGAAGCTTTCTTT. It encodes CASRADTEAFF. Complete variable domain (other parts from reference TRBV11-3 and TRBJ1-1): EAGVVQSPRYKIIEKKQPVAFWCNPISGHNTLYWYLQNLGQGPELLIRYENEEAVDDSQLPKDRFSAERLKGVDSTLKIQPAELGDSAVYLCASRADTEAFFGQGTRLTVV.

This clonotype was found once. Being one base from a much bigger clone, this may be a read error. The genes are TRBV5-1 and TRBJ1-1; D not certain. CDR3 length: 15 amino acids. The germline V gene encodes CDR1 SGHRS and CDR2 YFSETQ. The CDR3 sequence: CVSSRDGLTNTEAFF. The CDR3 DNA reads TGCGTCAGCAGCAGAGACGGGTTGACGAACACTGAAGCTTTCTTT.

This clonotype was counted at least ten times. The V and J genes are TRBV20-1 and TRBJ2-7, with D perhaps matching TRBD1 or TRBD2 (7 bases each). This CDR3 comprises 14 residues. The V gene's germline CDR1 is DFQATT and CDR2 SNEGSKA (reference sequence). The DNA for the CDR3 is TGCAGCGGGAGAACTAGCGCCAGGGGGGACGAGCAGTACTTC. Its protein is CSGRTSARGDEQYF.

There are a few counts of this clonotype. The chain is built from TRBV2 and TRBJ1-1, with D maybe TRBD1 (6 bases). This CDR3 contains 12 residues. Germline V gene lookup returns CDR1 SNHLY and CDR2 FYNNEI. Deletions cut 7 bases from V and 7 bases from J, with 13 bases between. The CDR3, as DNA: TGTGCCAGCAAGTACAGGGCGCGTGAAGCTTTCTTT. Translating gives CASKYRAREAFF.

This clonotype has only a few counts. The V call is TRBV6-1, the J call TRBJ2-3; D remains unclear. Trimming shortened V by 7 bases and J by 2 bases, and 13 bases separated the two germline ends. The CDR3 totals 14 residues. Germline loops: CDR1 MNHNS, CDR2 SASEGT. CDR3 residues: CASNLGIDTDTQYF. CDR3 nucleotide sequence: TGTGCCAGCAATCTAGGGATTGACACAGATACGCAGTATTTT.

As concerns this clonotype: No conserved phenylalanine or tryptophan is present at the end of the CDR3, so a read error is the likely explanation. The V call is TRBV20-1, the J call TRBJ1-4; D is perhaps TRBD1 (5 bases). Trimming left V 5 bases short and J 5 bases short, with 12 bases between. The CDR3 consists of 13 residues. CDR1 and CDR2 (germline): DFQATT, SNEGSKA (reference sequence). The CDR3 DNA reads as TGCAGTGCTGGGCGGGACGGGAATGAAAAACTGTTTGTT. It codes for CSAGRDGNEKLFV.

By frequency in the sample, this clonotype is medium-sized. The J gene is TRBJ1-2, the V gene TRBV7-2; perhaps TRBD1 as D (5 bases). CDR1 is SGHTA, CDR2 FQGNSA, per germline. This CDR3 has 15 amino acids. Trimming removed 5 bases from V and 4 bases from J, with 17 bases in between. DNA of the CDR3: TGTGCCAGCAGCGAATACCGGCAGGGATCCTATGGCTACACCTTC. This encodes CASSEYRQGSYGYTF.

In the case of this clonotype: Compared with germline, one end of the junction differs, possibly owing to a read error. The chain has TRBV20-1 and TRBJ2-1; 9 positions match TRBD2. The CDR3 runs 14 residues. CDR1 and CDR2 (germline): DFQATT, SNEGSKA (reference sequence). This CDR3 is CGARAGTSIDEQFF. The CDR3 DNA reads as TGCGGTGCTAGAGCAGGGACTAGCATCGATGAGCAGTTCTTC.

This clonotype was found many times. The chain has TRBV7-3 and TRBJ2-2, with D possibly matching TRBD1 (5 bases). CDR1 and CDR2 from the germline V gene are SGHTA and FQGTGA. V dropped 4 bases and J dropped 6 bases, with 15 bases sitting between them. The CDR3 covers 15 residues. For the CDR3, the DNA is TGTGCCAGCAGCTCAACAGGAGCAACACCCGGGGAGCTGTTTTTT. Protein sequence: CASSSTGATPGELFF.

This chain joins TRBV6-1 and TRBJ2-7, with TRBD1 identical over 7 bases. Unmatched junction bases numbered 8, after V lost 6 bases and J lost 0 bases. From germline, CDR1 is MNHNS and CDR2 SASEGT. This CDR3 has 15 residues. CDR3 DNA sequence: TGTGCCAGCAGAAGAGGGACAGACCTCTCCTACGAGCAGTACTTC. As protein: CASRRGTDLSYEQYF.

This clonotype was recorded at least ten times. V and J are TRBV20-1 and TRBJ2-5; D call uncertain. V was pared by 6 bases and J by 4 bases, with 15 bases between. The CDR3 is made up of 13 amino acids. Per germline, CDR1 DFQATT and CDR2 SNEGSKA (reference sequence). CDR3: CSATHDLLETQYF. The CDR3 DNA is TGCAGTGCCACCCACGATCTGTTAGAGACCCAGTACTTC.

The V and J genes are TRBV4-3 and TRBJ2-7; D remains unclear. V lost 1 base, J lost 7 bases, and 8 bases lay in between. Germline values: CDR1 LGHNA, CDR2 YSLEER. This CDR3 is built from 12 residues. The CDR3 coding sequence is TGCGCCAGCAGCCAAGGGGCCGGGGAGCAGTACTTC. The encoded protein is CASSQGAGEQYF.

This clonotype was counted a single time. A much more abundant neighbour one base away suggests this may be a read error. CDR3 region: CAASDLPGRATDTQYF. The CDR3 bases are TGTGCCGCCAGTGACCTCCCAGGGCGCGCAACAGATACGCAGTATTTT. This sequence joins TRBV24-1 and TRBJ2-3, with D possibly matching TRBD1 (5 bases). This CDR3 is 16 amino acids long. Germline V lookup: CDR1 KGHDR, CDR2 SFDVKD.

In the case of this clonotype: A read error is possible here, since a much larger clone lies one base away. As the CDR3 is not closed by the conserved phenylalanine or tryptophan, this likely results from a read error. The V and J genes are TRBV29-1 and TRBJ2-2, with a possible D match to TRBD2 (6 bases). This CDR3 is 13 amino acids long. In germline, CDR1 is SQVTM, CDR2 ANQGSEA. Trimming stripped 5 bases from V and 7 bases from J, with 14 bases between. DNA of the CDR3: TGCAGCGTTAGGACCCTTAGCGGCGGGGAGCTGTTTGTT. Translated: CSVRTLSGGELFV.

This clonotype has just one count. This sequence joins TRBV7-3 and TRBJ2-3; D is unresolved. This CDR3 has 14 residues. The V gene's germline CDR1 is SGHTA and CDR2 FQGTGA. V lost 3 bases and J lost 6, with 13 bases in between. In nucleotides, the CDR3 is TGTGCCAGCAGCTTTACATGGGATGGGGATACGCAGTATTTT. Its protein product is CASSFTWDGDTQYF.

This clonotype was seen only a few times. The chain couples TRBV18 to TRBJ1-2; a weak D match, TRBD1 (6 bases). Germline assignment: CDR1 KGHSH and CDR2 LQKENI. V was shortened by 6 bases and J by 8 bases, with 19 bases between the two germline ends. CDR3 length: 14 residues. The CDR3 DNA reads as TGTGCCAGCTCCCCCGGACAGCCGACCGGGGGCTACACCTTC. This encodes CASSPGQPTGGYTF.

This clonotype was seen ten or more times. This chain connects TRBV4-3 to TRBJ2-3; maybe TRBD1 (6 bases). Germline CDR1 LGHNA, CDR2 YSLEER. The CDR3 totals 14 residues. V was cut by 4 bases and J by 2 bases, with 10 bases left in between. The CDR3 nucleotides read TGCGCCAGCAGCCGGGGACAAGACACAGATACGCAGTATTTT. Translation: CASSRGQDTDTQYF.

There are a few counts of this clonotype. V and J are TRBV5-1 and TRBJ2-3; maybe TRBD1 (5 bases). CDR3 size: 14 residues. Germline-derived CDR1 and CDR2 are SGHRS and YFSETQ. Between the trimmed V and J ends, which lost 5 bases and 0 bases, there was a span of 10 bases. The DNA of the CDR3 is TGCGCCAGCAGGGAGACAGTAAGCACAGATACGCAGTATTTT. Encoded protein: CASRETVSTDTQYF.